The TCR beta chain under discussion was sequenced for a study of cytomegalovirus exposure and HLA in healthy donors (dated by TCRdb to the late 2010s). Some background on the complete study: According to an earlier analysis of a few hundred of the donors, about 190 million T cells yielded roughly 110 million unique TCR beta sequences and about 300 Gb of sequence data. An early release that covered more than 550 HLA-typed donors contained 250 to 350 gigabases of sequencing data and tens of millions of unique TCR sequences. Among the roughly 410 genotyped donors, approximately 77% belonged to the genetic ancestry cluster associated with self-reported Caucasian donors. The study was designed to test whether signatures of past pathogen exposure could be identified by cataloging public T cell receptors. The study profiled the T cell repertoires of hundreds of subjects by immunosequencing and related them to cytomegalovirus serostatus. Besides the first cohort of 666 subjects, a separate validation cohort made up of 120 different subjects was used. The study combined high-throughput TCR immunosequencing, statistical association of individual TCRs with disease status, and machine learning to predict cytomegalovirus infection status. To study patterns of TCR occurrence, a later analysis re-analyzed previously published TCR beta repertoires from 700 or so donors and added high-resolution HLA genotyping. In the later analysis, no new phenotypic data were used to find candidate immune exposures; instead, reliance was placed on TCR beta sequences and their occurrence across donors. An earlier analysis of about 600 of the donors used high-throughput TCR beta sequencing to judge whether each TCR beta V gene segment behaved as functional or pseudogenic. Alongside the repertoire data, information on donor age, sex, ethnicity and CMV serostatus was compiled. A later genetic analysis took genome-wide SNP genotypes for about three fifths of the 666 donors and used that subset as a discovery cohort. Every discovery cohort repertoire had been produced on one sequencing platform. HLA typing covered class I and class II loci at four-digit resolution. Typing coverage varied by locus: about 629-630 donors for A, B, C, DRB1 and DQB1; roughly 510 for DQA1; 600 to 610 for DPA1; around 490 for DPB1. Five DR-DQ haplotypes were handled as single units for association and clustering, since linkage in the cohort was strong. Among 350 to 400 genotyped donors of the cohort, an average of around 240,000 unique TCR beta nucleotide sequences were sequenced per donor, roughly 20% of them non-productive. On the study overall, not on this receptor specifically: In a later analysis, several top co-occurrence clusters were reported to appear linked to parvovirus B19, influenza, CMV and Epstein-Barr virus. Most TCR sequences were seen in very few donors, while some public TCRs were found in many individuals. The study gave a list of 150 to 200 TCR beta chains associated with cytomegalovirus. Cytomegalovirus status was reported to be diagnosed by the classifier with high specificity and sensitivity in both the original and validation cohorts. It was suggested by the authors that the approach could potentially be generalized to other disease states and immunological phenotypes. A later analysis found that TCR association rates varied across HLA loci, with DRB1 alleles showing the most associated TCRs and HLA-C alleles the fewest. In a later analysis, about 17,000 TCR beta sequences were associated with specific HLA alleles at a false discovery rate of 0.05. Some IMGT-functional V segments, including TRBV6-2 and TRBV6-3, could not be distinguished by the 87-base-pair reads and were therefore excluded. In this cohort, only TCR beta chains were sequenced, and detectable features were limited by the absence of alpha or paired-chain data. A later genetic analysis reported fewer N-insertions in productive TCRs among donors in an Asian-associated ancestry cluster than the roughly 620-donor mean. Over 15 rarely observed V segments, including chromosome 9 orphons, were excluded from the earlier analysis of a few hundred of the donors because counts were too low. A cluster of highly shared sequence variants was judged likely to be a technical artifact of the sequencing pipeline. Because HLA typing was missing for some donors at each locus, association tests included only the typed subset. A few of the identified cytomegalovirus-associated TCR beta chains were confirmed in vitro to be specific for cytomegalovirus antigens. In an earlier analysis of over 550 of the donors, most TCR beta V segments were observed in productive rearrangements about 87% or about 30% of the time, broadly matching IMGT annotations. A later analysis found that HLA-associated TCR beta chains were more clonally expanded and had lower generation probabilities than equally common non-associated chains. Most CMV-associated TCR beta chains appeared to be HLA-restricted in a later analysis, and the HLA associations seemed to be driven largely by CMV exposure. The only immune exposure information available for the cohort was CMV serostatus. Assigning TCR associations to individual alleles was difficult when HLA alleles, especially DR and DQ, strongly co-occurred. V-gene and J-gene trimming of TCR beta chains was associated with a missense DCLRE1C variant in a later genetic analysis, and the association was replicated in an independent cohort. Linkage disequilibrium might explain the correlated functional status among segregating V segments, but an unknown experimental factor could not be ruled out. Sequencing depth was assumed to be roughly uniform across donors in the presence/absence analyses, though that assumption may not hold. A further reported finding was that TCR beta sequences accurately predicted the HLA-A and HLA-B alleles for most subjects in the first cohort.

Including the terminal cysteine and phenylalanine, the CDR3 comprises 14 residues. The retained sequence is limited to the CDR3, 42 bases, with the frame set at the first base. Looking up the germline V gene yields CDR1 MNHEY and CDR2 SVGAGI. The junction shows trimming of 0 bases on V and 5 bases on J, plus 11 bases between the germline ends. The library was produced with the immunoSEQ multiplex PCR assay. For the multiplex PCR, a mixture combining 60 forward primers for TCR Vbeta segments and 13 reverse primers for TCR Jbeta segments was used. The CDR3 region of rearranged TCR beta genes was amplified from genomic DNA by a multiplex PCR assay. The Illumina HiSeq System was used to sequence the amplified TCR beta libraries as 87-base-pair reads. The original methods were these. A later analysis tallied 80 million to 95 million unique TCR beta chains across the 666 repertoires, and around 12 million of those chains were shared by two or more donors. Raw reads were error-corrected and collapsed into unique sequences with a nearest-neighbor algorithm that merged closely related sequences to remove PCR and sequencing errors. CDR3 sequences were aligned to IMGT reference sequences to assign V, D and J gene segments. For a sequence to be retained, a match of at least six nucleotides was required to both a V gene segment and a J gene segment. A rearrangement was called productive if the CDR3 had no stop codons and remained in frame with V and J, and every other rearrangement was called non-productive. Following IMGT convention, CDR3 was defined as the stretch from the second conserved V-encoded cysteine to the conserved J-encoded phenylalanine. The earlier analysis of 587 of the donors excluded any sequence lacking an unambiguous match to a single V gene segment. An earlier analysis of approximately 590 of the donors classified V segments as functional when productive rearrangements were above 56.7% and as segregating when the standard deviation between donors was above 5%. A statistical classification framework was developed to diagnose cytomegalovirus status using the catalog of TCR beta chain sequences. In a later analysis, TCR nucleotide sequences were compared against IMGT/GENE-DB human TR gene sequences so that V and J genes could be assigned. The TCRdist pipeline was used in a later analysis to assign CDR3 sequences and most-parsimonious VDJ recombination scenarios. In a later analysis, each TCR beta chain was defined by its CDR3 amino acid sequence together with its V-gene family, and reads without a unique V-gene family were excluded. To address suspected cross-contamination and a sequencing artifact, a later analysis removed over 500 highly shared, low-generation-probability nucleotide sequences. In a later analysis, a clonal expansion index was calculated for each public chain from normalized within-repertoire ranks of inferred template counts. In a later analysis, generation probabilities were computed using a VDJ recombination model fitted to out-of-frame rearrangements, and the results were checked against IGoR. Hypergeometric tests were used in a later analysis to score TCR-TCR, TCR-HLA and TCR-CMV co-occurrence, with a repertoire-size bias correction applied to the TCR pairs. False discovery rates were estimated in a later analysis by permuting HLA or CMV assignments 20 times. In a later analysis, co-occurring TCRs were grouped using DBSCAN, and TCRdist sequence similarity was added for clustering within HLA-allele-positive subsets. For co-occurrence clustering, repertoires with fewer than 30,000 or more than 120,000 public chains were excluded, along with four to six repertoires with anomalous nucleotide sharing. As stored in TCRdb, this immuneACCESS dataset retains in-frame rearrangements with V and J assigned. A fraction of the clones does not appear; measured against another copy, unresolved V genes explain less than half of the discrepancy, and the remainder lacks a known reason. For V, J and clone size, that table is used; D and trimming come from the DNA. Within this sample are about 150,000 clones, with about two thirds of them counted one time only. Approximately 2% of the sample is held by the ten biggest clonotypes.

In total, 666 healthy bone marrow donors made up the cohort. All cohort members were sampled while nominally healthy, although unrecorded immune exposures were likely present. The donor was CMV seronegative and belonged to the group of several hundred seronegative cohort members. A peripheral blood sample was collected from each donor, and TCR beta sequencing was performed on peripheral blood mononuclear cells. The Qiagen DNeasy Blood Extraction Kit was used to extract genomic DNA from the blood cell samples. About this clone itself: Its target antigen remains unknown. Within one base of it there is no much larger clone, and no base qualities were kept.

Rearrangement joined TRBV6-5 to TRBJ2-7, with no reliable assignment of the D segment. The sample consisted of PBMCs. The source of this sequence is a man in his forties in good health and CMV-seronegative. The CDR3 amino acid sequence is: CASSYSRQRHEQYF. The DNA is TGTGCCAGCAGTTACTCAAGGCAGCGCCACGAGCAGTACTTC.